This is a list of T cell receptor beta chains from one sample in a study of shared clonotypes between healthy human individuals. Assay used: immunoSEQ multiplex PCR; TCRdb lists only in-frame clones, some missing. The table includes about 2.4 million clones, 80% to 95% detected once. Sequencing was done on a sample of naive CD4+ T cells from PBMCs. Every receptor here comes from a man aged 18-30 years in good health. Some clones in this sample may be carry-over from other donors' samples. Both conserved end residues are part of each CDR3. The D gene is left open where the match is weak. Clone size appears in some rows only: once, few, many, or a class for an expanded clone.

D gene,V gene,J gene,clone size,CDR3 DNA,CDR3 protein
NA,TRBV2,TRBJ2-7,NA,TGTGCCAGCAGGGCTGACAGCTATTCTGCCTACGAGCAGTACTTC,CASRADSYSAYEQYF
NA,TRBV9,TRBJ1-1,NA,TGTGCCAGCAGCCCCCGATCCGGGGTCCCTGAAGCTTTCTTT,CASSPRSGVPEAFF
NA,TRBV7-2,TRBJ2-5,NA,TGTGCCAGCAGCTTAGTTGGGGGCAAAGAGACCCAGTACTTC,CASSLVGGKETQYF
NA,TRBV7-9,TRBJ1-3,NA,TGTGCCAGCAGCACCCTACGGGGGATGGGGAACACCATATATTTT,CASSTLRGMGNTIYF
TRBD1,TRBV19,TRBJ1-1,few,TGTGCCAGTAGTACCCCCGGCAGGGGGGACACTGAAGCTTTCTTT,CASSTPGRGDTEAFF
NA,TRBV27,TRBJ1-2,NA,TGTGCCAGCAGTCCGAGGGACTCCCCAGCAGCCCTTTCTAGGGCGCGTGGCTACACCTTC,CASSPRDSPAALSRARGYTF
NA,TRBV28,TRBJ2-7,NA,TGTGCCAGCAGGCTCCCACAGGAGGATTACGAGCAGTACTTC,CASRLPQEDYEQYF
NA,TRBV30,TRBJ1-5,few,TGTGCCTGGAGTGTAGGCAACAATCAGCCCCAGCATTTT,CAWSVGNNQPQHF
TRBD2,TRBV9,TRBJ2-4,NA,TGTGCCAGCAGCCCATCGGGTGGGGCGGGAGTGCAAAACATTCAGTACTTC,CASSPSGGAGVQNIQYF
NA,TRBV29-1,TRBJ1-2,NA,TGCAGCGCCGGGAGCCGTCAGTGGAAATATGGCTACACCTTC,CSAGSRQWKYGYTF
NA,TRBV28,TRBJ1-5,NA,TGTGCCAGCAGTTTAGTAGGTGGTCAGCCCCAGCATTTT,CASSLVGGQPQHF
TRBD2,TRBV6-1,TRBJ2-4,NA,TGTGCCAGCAGTCCCTTGGGGCCCAGGGAGGGCATTCAGTACTTC,CASSPLGPREGIQYF
NA,TRBV7-6,TRBJ1-2,NA,TGTGCCGGACTAACCCAGGGGCACACTAACTATGGCTACACCTTC,CAGLTQGHTNYGYTF
TRBD2,TRBV11-3,TRBJ2-7,NA,TGTGCCAGCAGCCCGAGCGGGAGTACTTACGAGCAGTACTTC,CASSPSGSTYEQYF
TRBD1,TRBV5-1,TRBJ1-3,NA,TGCGCCAGCAGCTTGGCCCGGGGGACAGGACCCTTAGGGTTCTCTGGAAACACCATATATTTT,CASSLARGTGPLGFSGNTIYF
NA,TRBV5-4,TRBJ2-2,few,TGTGCCAGCAGCTTTGGGTCACTGGGGGAGCTGTTTTTT,CASSFGSLGELFF
NA,TRBV19,TRBJ1-5,NA,TGTGCCAGTAGCAAGCGGGGTCAAAATCAGCCCCAGCATTTT,CASSKRGQNQPQHF
NA,TRBV28,TRBJ2-1,once,TGTGCCAGCCGGGCAGGCGGGACCGCCATTAGGGAGCAGTTCTTC,CASRAGGTAIREQFF
NA,TRBV28,TRBJ1-2,once,TGTGCCAGCACTCCCGGTGGCAGTAACTATGGCTACACCTTC,CASTPGGSNYGYTF
NA,TRBV9,TRBJ1-3,NA,TGTGCCAGCAGCGAGCGCCCAACCGACACCTCTGGAAACACCATATATTTT,CASSERPTDTSGNTIYF
NA,TRBV5-6,TRBJ2-5,NA,TGTGCCAGCAGCCTGGACCCGATGTACCAAGAGACCCAGTACTTC,CASSLDPMYQETQYF
NA,TRBV15,TRBJ2-2,once,TGTGCCACCTCGGGGAGGCGGAGGAACACCGGGGAGCTGTTTTTT,CATSGRRRNTGELFF
NA,TRBV28,TRBJ2-5,NA,TGTGCCAGCAGTTTTTTCTCCCCCGCAGGAGGAGAGACCCAGTACTTC,CASSFFSPAGGETQYF
TRBD2,TRBV5-4,TRBJ2-3,NA,TGTGCCAGCAGCTTGGTTACGGTACGGGAGGGCACAGATACGCAGTATTTT,CASSLVTVREGTDTQYF
NA,TRBV28,TRBJ2-3,NA,TGTGCCAGCAGGTACGCAGATACGCAGTATTTT,CASRYADTQYF
NA,TRBV2,TRBJ2-2,NA,TGTGCCAGCAGTGGGGCGGGTGGCAACACCGGGGAGCTGTTTTTT,CASSGAGGNTGELFF
TRBD2,TRBV6-1,TRBJ2-3,NA,TGTGCCACCGGACTAGCGGACACAGATACGCAGTATTTT,CATGLADTDTQYF
NA,TRBV5-1,TRBJ2-7,NA,TGCGCCAGCAGCTCCCGCCCGGGGGACTACGAGCAGTACTTC,CASSSRPGDYEQYF
NA,TRBV21-1,TRBJ1-5,once,TGTGCCAGCAGCCCACGGACAGGACCTAGCAATCAGCCCCAGCATTTT,CASSPRTGPSNQPQHF
NA,TRBV7-3,TRBJ2-3,NA,TGTGCCAGCAGCGCGGGGCCGGTCGGCACAGATACGCAGTATTTT,CASSAGPVGTDTQYF
NA,TRBV7-2,TRBJ2-2,NA,TGTGCCAGCAGCACAACTAGGGCCGGGGAGCTGTTTTTT,CASSTTRAGELFF
NA,TRBV5-1,TRBJ2-3,NA,TGCGCCAGCAGTCGGGACGGAACAGATACGCAGTATTTT,CASSRDGTDTQYF
NA,TRBV5-1,TRBJ1-2,NA,TGCGCCAGCAGCGGTGAAGTTGGGGGCTACACCTTC,CASSGEVGGYTF
NA,TRBV30,TRBJ2-5,NA,TGTGCCTGGAGTGTACTACTGCCGGAGACCCAGTACTTC,CAWSVLLPETQYF
TRBD2,TRBV5-1,TRBJ2-7,NA,TGCGCCAGCAAGGGACTAGCGGGAGGGCCCTCCGAGCAGTACTTC,CASKGLAGGPSEQYF
NA,TRBV7-3,TRBJ1-4,NA,TGTGCCAGCAGCACGAATGTGCGAGCCGCTAATGAAAAACTGTTTTTT,CASSTNVRAANEKLFF
TRBD2,TRBV4-2,TRBJ2-1,NA,TGTGCCAGCAGCCAATATAGCGGGAATGGAAATGAGCAGTTCTTC,CASSQYSGNGNEQFF
NA,TRBV9,TRBJ2-7,NA,TGTGCCAGCAGCGTAGGCGCAGAACCTCTCTACGAGCAGTACTTC,CASSVGAEPLYEQYF
TRBD1,TRBV4-2,TRBJ2-4,NA,TGTGCCAGCAGCCAAGACCTAAGACAGGGGAAATTAGCCAAAAACATTCAGTACTTC,CASSQDLRQGKLAKNIQYF
NA,TRBV6-1,TRBJ1-5,NA,TGTGCCAGCAGTGGGAGTACGTGGGGCAATCAGCCCCAGCATTTT,CASSGSTWGNQPQHF
NA,TRBV7-8,TRBJ2-1,NA,TGTGCCAGCACCGAGGGCCCCCCGCGGGGGCGCAATGAGCAGTTCTTC,CASTEGPPRGRNEQFF